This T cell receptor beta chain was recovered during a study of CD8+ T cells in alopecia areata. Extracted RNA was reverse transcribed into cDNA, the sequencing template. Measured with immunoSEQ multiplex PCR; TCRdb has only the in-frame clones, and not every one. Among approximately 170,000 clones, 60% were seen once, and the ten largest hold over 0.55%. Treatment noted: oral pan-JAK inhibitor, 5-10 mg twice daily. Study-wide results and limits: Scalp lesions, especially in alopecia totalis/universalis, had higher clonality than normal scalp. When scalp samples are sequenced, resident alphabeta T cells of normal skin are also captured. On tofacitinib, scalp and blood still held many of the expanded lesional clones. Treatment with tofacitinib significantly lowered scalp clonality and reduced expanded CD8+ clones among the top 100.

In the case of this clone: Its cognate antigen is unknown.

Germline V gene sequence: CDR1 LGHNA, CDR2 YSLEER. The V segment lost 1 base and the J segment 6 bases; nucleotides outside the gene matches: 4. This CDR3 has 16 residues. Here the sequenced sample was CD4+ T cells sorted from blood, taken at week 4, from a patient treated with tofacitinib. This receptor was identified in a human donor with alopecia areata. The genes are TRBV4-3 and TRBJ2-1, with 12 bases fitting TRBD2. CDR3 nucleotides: TGCGCCAGCAGCCAAGTATCTAGCGGGAGGGGCAATGAGCAGTTCTTC. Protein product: CASSQVSSGRGNEQFF.